This section outlines one T cell receptor (beta chain) sequence together with its context. This sample stems from a study of neoadjuvant anti-PD-1 for oral cavity cancer. Trimming removed 6 bases from V and 4 bases from J, with 22 bases in between. This CDR3 is 17 amino acids long. Germline V gives CDR1 LNHDA, CDR2 SQIVND (reference sequence). Cohort: HPV-negative, locally advanced oral cavity squamous cell carcinoma patients. TCRdb's copy holds only in-frame clones and misses some; the assay was immunoSEQ multiplex PCR. The table lists 60,000 to 75,000 clones, about 86% of them singletons. The chain uses TRBV19 and TRBJ2-1; TRBD1 or TRBD2 may be the D gene (5 bases each). Here the sequenced sample was PBMCs, taken before nivolumab (anti-PD-1) treatment. The TCR comes from a person aged 35-79 years with oral cavity squamous cell carcinoma. The CDR3 spells CASREPGPDFIYNEQFF. The DNA of the CDR3 is TGTGCCAGTAGAGAACCGGGACCCGACTTTATTTACAATGAGCAGTTCTTC.